One and the same sample provided the 28 T cell receptor beta chains below, sequenced in a study of post-analysis software for immune sequencing data. General study points: Patients showed TRBV5-6, TRBV5-1 and TRBV20-1 among 4 or 5 TRBV segments more frequent than in controls.

Their cognate antigens are unknown. Built from TCR beta cDNA, the libraries had unique molecular identifiers in them. Each CDR3 protein is one row after TCRdb ran MiXCR on the PCR reads. The sample carries hundreds of thousands of distinct CDR3 sequences, about 53% recorded once. The sample taken for sequencing was blood. All receptors come from a girl between 5 and 17 years old with multiple sclerosis.

The chain recombines TRBV21-1 with TRBJ1-5; the D call in the table, TRBD1, was not verified against the DNA. TRBV21-1 is tagged as a pseudogene. This CDR3 spans 18 amino acids. Here the CDR3 reads CASSTRQAALGSNQPQHF. The CDR3 DNA sequence: TGTGCCAGCAGCACCCGACAGGCAGCCCTCGGGAGCAATCAGCCCCAGCATTTT.

The rearrangement links TRBV5-1 to TRBJ1-1, with 7 nucleotides matching TRBD1. J gave up 2 bases and V 5 bases, and 6 bases lay outside the gene matches. Per the germline V gene, CDR1 is SGHRS and CDR2 is YFSETQ. CDR3 length: 14 amino acids. CDR3 DNA sequence: TGCGCCAGCAGTAGGGGACAGACAAACACTGAAGCTTTCTTT. It translates to CASSRGQTNTEAFF.

This chain connects TRBV27 to TRBJ2-7, with TRBD2 matching over 9 bases. V lost 5 bases and J lost 6; bases outside the gene matches: 8. The CDR3 consists of 14 residues. Germline V gene lookup returns CDR1 MNHEY and CDR2 SMNVEV (reference sequence). The CDR3, as DNA: TGTGCCAGCAGTCCCGGGACTAGCTTGCTCGAGCAGTACTTC. It yields the protein CASSPGTSLLEQYF.

The gene calls are TRBV2 and TRBJ2-7, with 10 bases matching TRBD2. The assigned J gene may be wrong: the sequence end matches TRBJ2-5 better. The CDR3 spans 15 residues. CDR1 is SNHLY and CDR2 is FYNNEI in the germline V gene. The CDR3 protein is CASSFLAGVEETQYF. The CDR3 DNA reads as TGTGCCAGCAGTTTCCTAGCGGGAGTTGAAGAGACCCAGTACTTC.

About this clonotype itself: Since the CDR3 does not end with the conserved phenylalanine or tryptophan, this likely comes from a read error. The rearrangement uses TRBV9 and TRBJ2-1; TRBD2 aligns across 7 bases. The CDR3 runs to 14 residues. With 1 base clipped from V and 4 bases from J, the junction kept 2 bases outside the gene matches. CDR1 and CDR2 from the germline V gene are SGDLS and YYNGEE. The CDR3 reads CASSVRAGYNEQFL. In DNA, the CDR3 is TGTGCCAGCAGCGTACGAGCGGGGTACAATGAGCAGTTCCTC.

This clonotype has only a few counts. V usage is TRBV20-1 and J usage is TRBJ2-7; TRBD2 matches at 10 bases. The trim removed 1 base at V and 4 bases at J, leaving 7 bases unmatched. The CDR3 spans 15 residues. In germline, CDR1 is DFQATT, CDR2 SNEGSKA (reference sequence). The CDR3, as DNA: TGCAGTGCTAGAGCTACTAGCGGGGCTTTGTACGAGCAGTACTTC. Translated: CSARATSGALYEQYF.

Points on this clonotype: A read error may produce the germline difference seen at one junction end. This chain uses TRBV12-3 or TRBV12-4 with TRBJ1-1; D is possibly TRBD1 (5 bases). The CDR3 is 14 residues long. CDR3 sequence (DNA): TGTGCCAGCAGTTTTGTTCGGGGAGGGACTGAAGTTTTCTTT. This sequence encodes CASSFVRGGTEVFF.

The rearrangement joins TRBV20-1 to TRBJ2-1; 12 bases agree with TRBD2. The V segment lost 2 bases and the J segment 9 bases; nucleotides outside the gene matches: 8. CDR1 DFQATT and CDR2 SNEGSKA come from the germline V gene (reference sequence). CDR3 size: 15 residues. As DNA, the CDR3 is TGCAGTGCTAGAATTCCTAGCGGGAGGGCGGGTGAGCAGTTCTTC. It yields the protein CSARIPSGRAGEQFF.

The V and J genes are TRBV5-4 and TRBJ2-7; D tentatively reads TRBD1 or TRBD2 (7 bases each). The J call is uncertain, as TRBJ2-5 better fits the DNA end. The CDR3 covers 16 residues. Germline V gene lookup returns CDR1 SGHNT and CDR2 YYREEE (reference sequence). The CDR3 bases are TGTGCCAGCAGCTTCCAGTCAGGGGGAGCGGGGGAGACCCAGTACTTC. Translating it yields CASSFQSGGAGETQYF.

The V gene is TRBV6-2 or TRBV6-3, the J gene TRBJ1-1, with a possible D match to TRBD1 (6 bases). V was shortened by 6 bases and J by 1 base, with 12 bases between the two germline ends. Germline values: CDR1 MNHEY, CDR2 SVGEGT. This CDR3 is 14 amino acids long. The chain's CDR3 is CASSHRVGNTEAFF. The CDR3 DNA is TGTGCCAGCAGCCACAGGGTCGGGAACACTGAAGCTTTCTTT.

The chain uses TRBV9 and TRBJ2-7; tentative D call: TRBD2 (5 bases). This CDR3 contains 16 residues. V was cut by 1 base and J by 3 bases, with 17 bases left in between. Germline V gene sequence: CDR1 SGDLS, CDR2 YYNGEE. The DNA for the CDR3 is TGTGCCAGCAGCGTAAGTTCGGTCGCTAGCCTCTACGAGCAGTACTTC. Translating gives CASSVSSVASLYEQYF.

The sample holds a few counts of this clonotype. This chain uses TRBV5-1 with TRBJ1-4; the D is unclear. Germline CDR1 reads SGHRS; CDR2 reads YFSETQ. The CDR3 contains 16 residues. Deletions cut 1 base from V and 0 bases from J, with 10 bases between. CDR3 sequence: CASSLQRVATNEKLFF. The CDR3 nucleotides are TGCGCCAGCAGCTTGCAGCGAGTAGCAACTAATGAAAAACTGTTTTTT.

This clonotype has just one count. The chain has TRBV6-1 and TRBJ1-5; 7 bases agree with TRBD1. V dropped 8 bases and J dropped 0; count of bases not matched to a gene: 13. This CDR3 contains 17 residues. The germline V gene has CDR1 MNHNS and CDR2 SASEGT. The CDR3 region is CASLSLDRAYSNQPQHF. CDR3 coding DNA: TGTGCCAGCCTGTCCCTTGACAGGGCTTATAGCAATCAGCCCCAGCATTTT.

Concerning this clonotype itself: The conserved final phenylalanine or tryptophan is absent from the CDR3, which likely points to a read error. This rearrangement joins TRBV28 to TRBJ2-1; 14 nucleotides agree with TRBD2. The CDR3 is made up of 15 amino acids. CDR1 is MDHEN, CDR2 SYDVKM, per germline. V lost 6 bases to trimming and J lost 4 bases; unmatched junction nucleotides: 2. CDR3 nucleotides: TGTGCCAGCAGGGGGACTAGCGGGAGATACAATGAGCAGTTCGTC. It translates to CASRGTSGRYNEQFV.

The V and J genes are TRBV12-3 or TRBV12-4 and TRBJ2-5; 9 bases agree with TRBD2. The CDR3 has 18 amino acids. The V gene end was trimmed by 0 bases and the J gene end by 3 bases; junction bases not matched to a gene: 11. The CDR3 nucleotides are TGTGCCAGCAGTTTAGCGGTTTCCGGACTAGCGAAGAAAGAGACCCAGTACTTC. Its translation: CASSLAVSGLAKKETQYF.

V usage is TRBV29-1 and J usage is TRBJ2-6; D perhaps matches TRBD2 (5 bases). V dropped 6 bases and J dropped 3 bases, with 21 bases sitting between them. This CDR3 has 17 residues. Germline-derived CDR1 and CDR2 are SQVTM and ANQGSEA. The CDR3: CSVREGGPVDGANVLTF. The CDR3 region has the DNA TGCAGCGTGCGAGAGGGTGGCCCGGTGGATGGGGCCAACGTCCTGACTTTC.

V gene TRBV5-1 combines with J gene TRBJ2-7, with 8 bases that match TRBD2. CDR1 and CDR2 (germline): SGHRS, YFSETQ. Germline trimming cut 4 bases from V and 6 bases from J; bases unmatched to any gene: 3. This CDR3 is built from 12 residues. The CDR3 region is CASSRAGGEQYF. For the CDR3, the DNA is TGCGCCAGCAGCAGGGCGGGGGGCGAGCAGTACTTC.

This sequence joins TRBV7-9 and TRBJ2-1; TRBD2 matches 9 bases. This CDR3 contains 15 residues. Germline CDR1 is SEHNR and CDR2 is FQNEAQ (reference sequence). V lost 3 bases to trimming and J lost 9 bases; unmatched junction nucleotides: 9. In DNA form, the CDR3 reads TGTGCCAGCAGCTTCCGTCGCGGGAGGGCCATTGAGCAGTTCTTC. Its translation is CASSFRRGRAIEQFF.

The chain links TRBV7-2 to TRBJ1-6, with TRBD1 matching over 8 bases. Losses at the gene ends were 5 bases for V and 1 base for J; bases not matched to a gene: 4. The CDR3 has 16 residues. CDR1 is SGHTA, CDR2 FQGNSA, per germline. The CDR3 DNA reads TGTGCCAGCAGCGAACGACAGGGGTCCTATAATTCACCCCTCCACTTT. Translating gives CASSERQGSYNSPLHF.

The gene calls are TRBV6-6 and TRBJ2-1, with D possibly being TRBD2 (6 bases). Trimming shortened V by 2 bases and J by 1 base, and 9 bases separated the two germline ends. CDR3 length: 15 residues. CDR1 MNHNY and CDR2 SVGAGI come from the germline V gene (reference sequence). CDR3: CASSYGSGSYNEQFF. The CDR3 DNA is TGTGCCAGCAGTTACGGTAGCGGATCCTACAATGAGCAGTTCTTC.

This clonotype has a handful of counts. The chain uses TRBV6-2 or TRBV6-3 and TRBJ2-1, with 9 bases aligning to TRBD2. This CDR3 comprises 16 residues. CDR1 and CDR2 from the germline V gene are MNHEY and SVGEGT. V lost 2 bases to trimming and J lost 8 bases; unmatched junction nucleotides: 10. The CDR3 sequence: CASSYRGLARRYEQFF. Here the CDR3 DNA reads TGTGCCAGCAGTTACAGAGGACTAGCGCGAAGGTATGAGCAGTTCTTC.

This chain links TRBV5-1 with TRBJ2-1, with D possibly TRBD2 on 5 matching bases. The J call may be wrong; the DNA end is better matched by TRBJ2-7. The CDR3 consists of 15 residues. Per germline, CDR1 SGHRS and CDR2 YFSETQ. As DNA, the CDR3 is TGCGCCAGCAGCGATTGGCCCCGGGATACCTACGAGCAGTACTTC. Its translation: CASSDWPRDTYEQYF.

In regard to this clonotype: A junction boundary mismatches the germline segment, possibly from a read error. The rearrangement joins TRBV29-1 to TRBJ1-2; tentatively, D is TRBD1 (6 bases). CDR3 length: 13 residues. The germline V gene has CDR1 SQVTM and CDR2 ANQGSEA. CDR3 loop: CSAESVQGRGYTF. In nucleotides, the CDR3 is TGCAGCGCTGAAAGCGTACAGGGTAGGGGCTACACCTTC. The variable domain in full, completed from reference TRBV29-1 and TRBJ1-2, reads SAVISQKPSRDICQRGTSLTIQCQVDSQVTMMFWYRQQPGQSLTLIATANQGSEATYESGFVIDKFPISRPNLTFSTLTVSNMSPEDSSIYLCSAESVQGRGYTFGSGTRLTVV.

The chain uses TRBV6-5 and TRBJ2-5; no firm D call. Judging by the DNA end, TRBJ2-7 fits better; the J call may be wrong. The CDR3 loop spans 14 amino acids. CDR1 MNHEY and CDR2 SVGAGI come from the germline V gene. The CDR3 reads CASRPRPRNGEQYF. CDR3 bases: TGTGCCAGCAGACCTCGGCCCCGGAACGGCGAGCAGTACTTC.

V gene TRBV5-1 combines with J gene TRBJ2-7; tentative D call: TRBD1 (6 bases). The CDR3 is 14 amino acids. Looked up from germline, CDR1 is SGHRS and CDR2 is YFSETQ. V shed 0 bases and J shed 2 bases, with 9 bases lying between them. The CDR3 DNA reads as TGCGCCAGCAGCTTGGGGGGGACACCCTACGAGCAGTACTTC. Translation gives CASSLGGTPYEQYF.

This clonotype has only a few counts. The chain couples TRBV29-1 to TRBJ2-7, with D perhaps matching TRBD1 (5 bases). V lost 1 base, J lost 3 bases, and 22 bases lay in between. The CDR3 extends over 17 amino acids. CDR1 is SQVTM and CDR2 is ANQGSEA in the germline V gene. Here the CDR3 DNA reads TGCAGCGTTGAAGGAGCCCCCCAGCATGTAGGGGACTACGAGCAGTACTTC. Translating it yields CSVEGAPQHVGDYEQYF.

This clonotype was seen a few times. This chain connects TRBV7-9 to TRBJ2-5, with D maybe TRBD2 (6 bases). The germline gives CDR1 SEHNR, CDR2 FQNEAQ (reference sequence). The CDR3 totals 15 residues. Trimming pared 4 bases from V and 2 bases from J, leaving 14 bases between. CDR3 sequence (DNA): TGTGCCAGCAGCTCGCCGGCGGGGATTCAAGAGACCCAGTACTTC. The encoded protein is CASSSPAGIQETQYF.

The chain recombines TRBV29-1 with TRBJ1-1, with a tentative D call TRBD1 (6 bases). V was clipped by 2 bases and J by 7 bases, with 11 bases between them. Germline V gives CDR1 SQVTM, CDR2 ANQGSEA. The CDR3 is 12 amino acids. The CDR3 DNA reads TGCAGCGTTGAAAAACAGGGCAATGAAGCTTTCTTT. Translated: CSVEKQGNEAFF. Drawing the rest from reference TRBV29-1 and TRBJ1-1, the complete variable domain is SAVISQKPSRDICQRGTSLTIQCQVDSQVTMMFWYRQQPGQSLTLIATANQGSEATYESGFVIDKFPISRPNLTFSTLTVSNMSPEDSSIYLCSVEKQGNEAFFGQGTRLTVV.